One and the same sample provided the 25 T cell receptor beta chains below, sequenced in a study of blood T cell repertoires in COVID-19. Data came from immunoSEQ multiplex PCR; TCRdb stores just in-frame clones and leaves some out. The sample consists of 97,000 or so clones, around 86% of them appearing once. Specimen: peripheral blood. These receptors came from a man aged 45-65 years with active or convalescent COVID-19.

The CDR3 sequence is CATSDLDRGRYQETQYF. For the CDR3, the DNA is TGTGCCACCAGTGATTTGGACAGGGGTCGGTACCAAGAGACCCAGTACTTC. The chain uses TRBV24-1 and TRBJ2-5; 8 positions agree with TRBD1. Germline CDR1 KGHDR, CDR2 SFDVKD. The CDR3 is 17 amino acids. V lost 0 bases to trimming and J lost 0 bases; unmatched junction nucleotides: 5.

The rearrangement joins TRBV7-9 to TRBJ2-7; D uncertain. This CDR3 is built from 13 residues. CDR1 and CDR2 (germline): SEHNR, FQNEAQ (reference sequence). V lost 1 base and J lost 6, with 10 bases in between. The CDR3 reads CASSLGAGFEQYF. In nucleotides, the CDR3 is TGTGCCAGCAGCTTAGGGGCAGGTTTCGAGCAGTACTTC.

The rearrangement uses TRBV7-2 and TRBJ1-2, with D possibly TRBD1 on 6 matching bases. The ends were cut back, 1 base at V and 4 bases at J, with 10 bases in the middle. Germline lookup yields CDR1 SGHTA and CDR2 FQGNSA. There are 14 residues in the CDR3. The CDR3 region has the DNA TGTGCCAGCAGCTTAGAGGACAGAGTCTATGGCTACACCTTC. Translation gives CASSLEDRVYGYTF.

The rearrangement joins TRBV11-2 to TRBJ1-2; D gene ambiguous. The CDR3 has 14 residues. Per the germline V gene, CDR1 is SGHAT and CDR2 is FQNNGV. Between the trimmed V and J ends, which lost 0 bases and 4 bases, there was a span of 9 bases. DNA of the CDR3: TGTGCCAGCAGCTTAGAGGCGGAGAGCTATGGCTACACCTTC. This translates into CASSLEAESYGYTF.

The J gene is TRBJ1-1, the V gene TRBV6-4; weak D call: TRBD1 (5 bases). V lost 6 bases and J lost 0, with 8 bases in between. Germline CDR1 reads MRHNA; CDR2 reads SNTAGT. The CDR3 totals 13 residues. DNA for the CDR3: TGTGCCAGCAGCAGGGAATTGAACACTGAAGCTTTCTTT. Amino acids: CASSRELNTEAFF.

As concerns this clone: Other nucleotide sequences in the sample specify the same CDR3. The J gene is TRBJ2-7, the V gene TRBV20-1; weak D call: TRBD2 (6 bases). Germline loops: CDR1 DFQATT, CDR2 SNEGSKA (reference sequence). V gave up 3 bases and J gave up 5 bases, with 8 bases separating them. The CDR3 is made up of 11 amino acids. The CDR3 protein is CSARAGHEQYV. CDR3 in DNA: TGCAGTGCTAGGGCGGGACACGAGCAGTACGTC.

The chain employs TRBV29-1 and TRBJ2-3; no firm D call. Looked up from germline, CDR1 is SQVTM and CDR2 is ANQGSEA. V was clipped by 1 base and J by 2 bases, with 10 bases between them. The CDR3 has 14 residues. CDR3 coding DNA: TGCAGCGTTGAAGGGGCAGTTCCCACAGATACGCAGTATTTT. This translates into CSVEGAVPTDTQYF.

The chain employs TRBV7-2 and TRBJ2-3, with 7 bases that match TRBD2. The V gene's germline CDR1 is SGHTA and CDR2 FQGNSA. The J segment lost 2 bases and the V segment lost 2 bases, leaving 7 bases of the junction unmatched. The CDR3 is 16 amino acids. The CDR3 bases are TGTGCCAGCAGCTTAAAAGGGACTACAAACACAGATACGCAGTATTTT. This encodes CASSLKGTTNTDTQYF.

The J gene is TRBJ2-1, the V gene TRBV29-1; possibly TRBD2 for D (5 bases). The CDR3 is 14 amino acids. CDR1 and CDR2 (germline): SQVTM, ANQGSEA. V dropped 5 bases and J dropped 3 bases, with 14 bases sitting between them. CDR3 in DNA: TGCAGCGTTCCCTCGAGCGGCGACTACAATGAGCAGTTCTTC. Encoded protein: CSVPSSGDYNEQFF.

V gene TRBV9 combines with J gene TRBJ2-3, with 10 bases matching TRBD2. Per the germline V gene, CDR1 is SGDLS and CDR2 is YYNGEE. The V gene end was trimmed by 0 bases and the J gene end by 5 bases; junction bases not matched to a gene: 3. This CDR3 region has 15 residues. The DNA for the CDR3 is TGTGCCAGCAGCGTAGAGCTAGCGGGGGAAGATACGCAGTATTTT. Protein sequence: CASSVELAGEDTQYF.

V usage is TRBV7-2 and J usage is TRBJ1-5; D gene ambiguous. Deletions cut 5 bases from V and 2 bases from J, with 7 bases between. The CDR3 totals 13 residues. Germline values: CDR1 SGHTA, CDR2 FQGNSA. The CDR3 nucleotides read TGTGCCAGCAGCCCCTACGGCAATCAGCCCCAGCATTTT. Amino acids: CASSPYGNQPQHF.

This clone was detected only once. The chain couples TRBV5-1 to TRBJ2-3, with unresolved D. Germline V lookup: CDR1 SGHRS, CDR2 YFSETQ. This CDR3 has 13 residues. Deletions cut 1 base from V and 6 bases from J, with 9 bases between. CDR3 sequence reads: CASSLQGADTQYF. CDR3 coding DNA: TGCGCCAGCAGCTTGCAAGGAGCCGATACGCAGTATTTT.

The V call is TRBV10-3, the J call TRBJ1-5, with TRBD1 as a possible D gene (5 bases). The V end lost 2 bases, the J end lost 3 bases, and 14 bases lay between the germline ends. The CDR3 has 16 residues. The germline CDR1 and CDR2 sequences are ENHRY and SYGVKD. The CDR3 DNA reads TGTGCCATCAGTGAGATGATGGGAGGGGACAATCAGCCCCAGCATTTT. This encodes CAISEMMGGDNQPQHF.

This chain links TRBV5-4 with TRBJ2-5; TRBD1 is a possible D gene (8 bases). CDR3 length: 16 amino acids. Germline V gives CDR1 SGHNT, CDR2 YYREEE (reference sequence). Trimming pared 3 bases from V and 3 bases from J, leaving 18 bases between. The CDR3: CASSSGGGQGKETQYF. CDR3 nucleotide sequence: TGTGCCAGCAGCTCGGGAGGCGGACAGGGAAAAGAGACCCAGTACTTC.

The chain links TRBV28 to TRBJ2-1; 7 bases are shared with TRBD1. CDR1 and CDR2 from the germline V gene are MDHEN and SYDVKM. CDR3 length: 15 amino acids. Trimming cost V 2 bases and J 10 bases; bases outside gene matches: 11. Written as DNA, the CDR3 is TGTGCCAGCAGTTTAAGCCCGGGACAGAGCGGCGAGCAGTTCTTC. Translated: CASSLSPGQSGEQFF.

The chain links TRBV28 to TRBJ2-1; 8 nucleotides align to TRBD2. Germline CDR1 and CDR2: MDHEN and SYDVKM. V was pared by 2 bases and J by 6 bases, with 3 bases of the junction left unmatched. This CDR3 is built from 14 residues. CDR3 nucleotide sequence: TGTGCCAGCAGTTTACCAAGCGGGGGCAATGAGCAGTTCTTC. Protein sequence: CASSLPSGGNEQFF.

The rearrangement uses TRBV9 and TRBJ2-2; the D gene is possibly TRBD2 (5 bases). The CDR3 has 15 residues. Trimming took off 3 bases at V and 1 base at J, with 10 bases between the two ends. Germline V gives CDR1 SGDLS, CDR2 YYNGEE. CDR3 nucleotides: TGTGCCAGCAGCGCAGTAGGAGGGAACACCGGGGAGCTGTTTTTT. Its protein product is CASSAVGGNTGELFF.

The rearrangement joins TRBV5-4 to TRBJ2-6; 9 bases agree with TRBD2. CDR3 length equals 17 residues. The V and J ends lost 4 bases and 0 bases, in that order; junction bases with no gene match: 5. Per germline, CDR1 SGHNT and CDR2 YYREEE (reference sequence). The CDR3 DNA follows: TGTGCCAGCAGCCAGGTAGCGGGGGACTCTGGGGCCAACGTCCTGACTTTC. Its translation is CASSQVAGDSGANVLTF.

The chain joins TRBV20-1 to TRBJ1-3; D gene ambiguous. Germline assignment: CDR1 DFQATT and CDR2 SNEGSKA (reference sequence). The CDR3 extends over 14 amino acids. Trimming took off 3 bases at V and 0 bases at J, with 9 bases between the two ends. CDR3 region: CSASTDSSGNTIYF. In nucleotides, the CDR3 is TGCAGTGCTAGTACTGATTCCTCTGGAAACACCATATATTTT.

This clone was seen just once. The chain carries TRBV7-6 and TRBJ2-5; TRBD1 aligns across 7 bases. Trimming removed 0 bases from V and 4 bases from J; junction bases left unmatched: 5. The CDR3 has 15 residues. From germline, CDR1 is SGHVS and CDR2 FNYEAQ. CDR3 bases: TGTGCCAGCAGCTTAGCAGACAGGGCAGGAGAGACCCAGTACTTC. The encoded protein is CASSLADRAGETQYF.

The chain couples TRBV5-4 to TRBJ2-7; possibly TRBD2 for D (6 bases). Germline values: CDR1 SGHNT, CDR2 YYREEE (reference sequence). V was cut by 7 bases and J by 0 bases, with 17 bases left in between. The CDR3 is made up of 15 amino acids. The CDR3 DNA reads TGTGCCAGCTCCCCCGGCGGGGCCAGCTCCTACGAGCAGTACTTC. It translates to CASSPGGASSYEQYF.

This clone was seen only once. This rearrangement joins TRBV28 to TRBJ1-2; D is possibly TRBD1 (6 bases). V was trimmed by 7 bases and J by 3 bases, leaving 9 bases between them. This CDR3 contains 12 residues. CDR1 MDHEN and CDR2 SYDVKM come from the germline V gene. CDR3: CASKGDHYGYTF. The DNA for the CDR3 is TGTGCCAGCAAGGGGGACCACTATGGCTACACCTTC.

CDR3 region: CATTSLFSADTQYF. CDR3 coding DNA: TGCGCCACCACTTCATTATTTTCGGCAGATACGCAGTATTTT. The rearrangement links TRBV5-1 to TRBJ2-3; no clear D. Germline lookup yields CDR1 SGHRS and CDR2 YFSETQ. V shed 9 bases and J shed 4 bases, with 18 bases lying between them. This CDR3 has 14 amino acids.

The J gene is TRBJ1-4, the V gene TRBV9; 10 nucleotides match TRBD1. Germline V CDR1 and CDR2: SGDLS, YYNGEE. V trimming: 4 bases; J trimming: 7 bases; junction bases outside the gene matches: 7. CDR3 length equals 15 residues. The CDR3 spells CASSQTGTGVEKLFF. The DNA for the CDR3 is TGTGCCAGCAGCCAGACAGGGACAGGGGTTGAAAAACTGTTTTTT.

This chain connects TRBV11-2 to TRBJ1-1, with D tentatively TRBD1 (5 bases). V lost 4 bases and J 1 base, leaving 10 bases between the germline ends. Germline values: CDR1 SGHAT, CDR2 FQNNGV. The CDR3 is made up of 14 amino acids. In nucleotides, the CDR3 is TGTGCCAGCAGCTCCCAGGGTGGGAACACTGAAGCTTTCTTT. Amino acids: CASSSQGGNTEAFF.